Below, 17 T cell receptor beta chains from the same sample are listed, as sequenced in a study of shared clonotypes between healthy human individuals. Some clones are missing from TCRdb's copy, which holds only in-frame ones; the method was immunoSEQ multiplex PCR. The profile covers about 1 million clones, with 65% to 75% appearing a single time and nearly 1.5% taken by the ten largest. The sequenced material came from memory CD4+ T cells sorted from blood. The subset was: CD45RA-negative fraction. All receptors come from a man in his late teens or twenties in good health.

This chain links TRBV18 with TRBJ2-5, with D perhaps TRBD1 (6 bases). The CDR3 extends over 12 amino acids. Germline CDR1 reads KGHSH; CDR2 reads LQKENI. V dropped 5 bases and J dropped 5 bases, with 9 bases sitting between them. This CDR3 is CASSTTGETQYF. CDR3 DNA sequence: TGTGCCAGCTCAACTACAGGGGAGACCCAGTACTTC.

As to this clone: Mismatch with germline at one junction end may stem from a read error. This rearrangement joins TRBV5-3 to TRBJ1-1, with D unclear. TRBV5-3 carries the ORF label, with uncertain function. The CDR3 extends over 14 amino acids. This chain's CDR3 is CASSLIRGGAEAFF. Written as DNA, the CDR3 is TGTGCCAGCAGCTTGATACGAGGAGGCGCTGAAGCTTTCTTT.

The chain joins TRBV7-2 to TRBJ2-3, with TRBD2 as a possible D gene (5 bases). The germline CDR1 and CDR2 sequences are SGHTA and FQGNSA. Deletions cut 0 bases from V and 2 bases from J, with 9 bases between. The CDR3 consists of 15 residues. CDR3 amino acids: CASSLAAGNTDTQYF. CDR3 DNA: TGTGCCAGCAGCTTAGCTGCCGGGAACACAGATACGCAGTATTTT.

The V gene is TRBV4-3, the J gene TRBJ2-4; TRBD1 matches at 7 bases. V gave up 1 base and J gave up 0 bases; unmatched junction bases: 12. CDR3 size: 19 residues. The V gene's germline CDR1 is LGHNA and CDR2 YSLEER. The CDR3 DNA reads as TGCGCCAGCAGCCAAGCGGGACAGTTACTCCTTCTAGCCAAAAACATTCAGTACTTC. Translated: CASSQAGQLLLLAKNIQYF.

The genes are TRBV6-5 and TRBJ1-1, with 9 bases that match TRBD1. J lost 4 bases, V lost 5 bases, and 5 bases had no gene match. The CDR3 covers 14 residues. Germline V gene sequence: CDR1 MNHEY, CDR2 SVGAGI. CDR3 sequence reads: CASSNRDRATEAFF. CDR3 DNA sequence: TGTGCCAGCAGTAACCGGGACAGGGCCACTGAAGCTTTCTTT.

The CDR3 nucleotides are TGTGCCAGCAGCTTGGGAGTTCCCAACACAGATACGCAGTATTTT. Translating gives CASSLGVPNTDTQYF. The rearrangement uses TRBV11-2 and TRBJ2-3; D is perhaps TRBD2 (5 bases). Between the trimmed V and J ends, which lost 3 bases and 2 bases, there was a span of 12 bases. Per the germline V gene, CDR1 is SGHAT and CDR2 is FQNNGV. The CDR3 consists of 15 residues.

Points on this clone: This sequence may be a read error, since a much larger clone differs from it by one base. The chain uses TRBV5-8 and TRBJ1-1, with a possible D match to TRBD1 (6 bases). Trimming removed 6 bases at V and 1 base at J, with 10 bases between. There are 13 residues in the CDR3. The germline V gene has CDR1 SGHTS and CDR2 YDEGEE. The CDR3 is CASTLQGNTEAFF. The CDR3, as DNA: TGTGCCAGCACCTTACAGGGGAACACTGAAGCTTTCTTT. Complete variable domain (other parts from reference TRBV5-8 and TRBJ1-1): EAGVTQSPTHLIKTRGQQATLRCSPISGHTSVYWYQQALGLGLQFLLWYDEGEERNRGNFPPRFSGRQFPNYSSELNVNALELEDSALYLCASTLQGNTEAFFGQGTRLTVV.

The sample holds a few counts of this clone. The chain employs TRBV5-1 and TRBJ1-4; the D is unclear. Trimming shortened V by 0 bases and J by 5 bases, and 11 bases separated the two germline ends. Germline V gene data show CDR1 as SGHRS and CDR2 as YFSETQ. CDR3 length equals 15 residues. CDR3 coding DNA: TGCGCCAGCAGCTTGGTTCTCGGCCCCAATGAAAAACTGTTTTTT. Its translation is CASSLVLGPNEKLFF.

The V gene is TRBV27, the J gene TRBJ1-6; a weak D match, TRBD1 (6 bases). Germline V CDR1 and CDR2: MNHEY, SMNVEV (reference sequence). The germline V and J ends were trimmed by 5 bases and 8 bases, with 19 bases remaining between them. This CDR3 is 16 amino acids long. This CDR3 reads CASSPALGGSDSPLHF. The CDR3 coding sequence is TGTGCCAGCAGTCCCGCACTAGGGGGTTCGGATTCACCCCTCCACTTT.

CDR3 in DNA: TGTGCCAGCAGTTACAGTACAGTGACCTACGAGCAGTACTTC. This gives the protein CASSYSTVTYEQYF. The rearrangement links TRBV6-5 to TRBJ2-7; no reliable D call. CDR3 length: 14 residues. Deletions cut 2 bases from V and 2 bases from J, with 10 bases between. Germline V gene lookup returns CDR1 MNHEY and CDR2 SVGAGI.

This clone appeared a single time. The chain couples TRBV7-9 to TRBJ1-4, with D unclear. The germline V and J ends were trimmed by 0 bases and 8 bases, with 13 bases remaining between them. The CDR3 has 15 amino acids. Germline V lookup: CDR1 SEHNR, CDR2 FQNEAQ (reference sequence). The CDR3 loop reads CASSLAFGHEEKLFF. The CDR3 nucleotides are TGTGCCAGCAGCTTAGCTTTTGGGCATGAGGAAAAACTGTTTTTT.

About this clone itself: Sequence at one end of the junction differs from germline and may be a read error. The gene calls are TRBV7-7 and TRBJ2-1, with 7 bases identical to TRBD2. This CDR3 is built from 14 residues. Germline CDR1 is SSHAT and CDR2 is FNYEAQ (reference sequence). CDR3 DNA sequence: TGTGCTAGCAGCTCAAACCCTAGCGGAAATGAGCAGTTCTTC. It is translated as CASSSNPSGNEQFF.

This chain links TRBV25-1 with TRBJ1-4; TRBD1 is a possible D gene (6 bases). Germline V gene data show CDR1 as MGHDK and CDR2 as SYGVNS. V was shortened by 4 bases and J by 8 bases, with 14 bases between the two germline ends. The CDR3 runs 14 residues. CDR3 bases: TGTGCCAGCAGTGGTGGGGGCTACCAGGAAAAACTGTTTTTT. Translating gives CASSGGGYQEKLFF. Full variable domain (missing parts from reference TRBV25-1 and TRBJ1-4): EADIYQTPRYLVIGTGKKITLECSQTMGHDKMYWYQQDPGMELHLIHYSYGVNSTEKGDLSSESTVSRIRTEHFPLTLESARPSHTSQYLCASSGGGYQEKLFFGSGTQLSVL.

The rearrangement links TRBV20-1 to TRBJ2-7; a weak D match, TRBD2 (6 bases). Trimming pared 6 bases from V and 7 bases from J, leaving 13 bases between. Germline CDR1 DFQATT, CDR2 SNEGSKA (reference sequence). The CDR3 loop spans 11 amino acids. Here the CDR3 reads CSARRAGEQYF. CDR3 in DNA: TGCAGTGCGCGGAGGGCCGGAGAGCAGTACTTC.

The CDR3 region is CASSVAGGVTDTQYF. Written as DNA, the CDR3 is TGTGCCAGCAGCGTAGCGGGGGGGGTCACAGATACGCAGTATTTT. The V and J genes are TRBV9 and TRBJ2-3, with 8 bases matching TRBD2. CDR3 size: 15 residues. J lost 2 bases, V lost 0 bases, and 2 bases had no gene match. The V gene's germline CDR1 is SGDLS and CDR2 YYNGEE.

This chain links TRBV7-9 with TRBJ2-4, with 7 bases that match TRBD1. Germline loops: CDR1 SEHNR, CDR2 FQNEAQ (reference sequence). J lost 3 bases, V lost 4 bases, and 9 bases had no gene match. The CDR3 is made up of 16 amino acids. The CDR3 nucleotides read TGTGCCAGCAGCTCCCGCGTAACAGGGGACAAAAACATTCAGTACTTC. It translates to CASSSRVTGDKNIQYF.

This clone has just one count. The chain is built from TRBV30 and TRBJ1-2; no firm D call. Trimming took off 2 bases at V and 4 bases at J, with 8 bases between the two ends. Germline V gene sequence: CDR1 GTSNPN, CDR2 SVGIG (reference sequence). CDR3 length equals 12 residues. The CDR3 protein is CAWSRGTYGYTF. The CDR3 DNA reads TGTGCCTGGAGTCGGGGTACCTATGGCTACACCTTC.